The T cell receptor beta chain under discussion was sequenced for a study of blood T cell repertoires in COVID-19 (dated by TCRdb to 2020 to 2021). Regarding the complete study: The collaborator samples originated in the United States, Italy and Spain and spanned the acute and convalescent phases of COVID-19. The prospective study material was composed of cDNA or gDNA derived from T cells, B-cell-depleted T cells, or PBMCs. Deeply sampled blood TCRbeta repertoires from subjects exposed to, actively infected with, or recovered from COVID-19 were included in the dataset. The repertoires were made available in a free public database intended to serve as a resource for research on the immune response to SARS-CoV-2. The samples were drawn from two sources: the first 160 participants of the ongoing ImmuneRACE study, and fewer than 1,500 subjects contributed by 6 global collaborators. A de-identified subject ID, COVID-19 status, age in years and sex were almost always included in the sample metadata. Where available, HLA class I and class II types were obtained from metadata supplied by the sample provider rather than from assay-based typing. Findings and caveats that apply to the study as a whole: Clinical and demographic metadata were provided uncurated, with the amount varying by source and participant.

The immunoSEQ Assay, a bias-controlled multiplex PCR, was used to amplify TCRbeta CDR3 regions from genomic DNA. Processing in the source paper ran as follows. The number of nucleated cells in each sample was estimated by amplification of reference gene primers within the assay. To quantify the absolute abundance of each unique TCRbeta CDR3 rearrangement, sequence reads were collapsed and filtered. For each sample, productive Simpson clonality was calculated as the square root of Simpson's diversity index across productive rearrangements. Drawn from immuneACCESS, this table holds only the in-frame rearrangements with V and J called that TCRdb kept. Clones are partly lost; checked studies trace under half to an unresolved V gene and leave the rest unexplained. V and J calls and clone size are copied from that table; D and trimming were computed from the DNA. The sample table contains about 320,000 clones; only one count was recorded for 85% to 95% of them. Almost 4% of the sample lies in the top ten.

For CDR1 and CDR2, the germline V gene lists SGHTA and FQGNSA. The CDR3, cysteine through phenylalanine, is 13 amino acids long. Kept here is only the CDR3 DNA, which spans 39 bases and is read in frame from base 1. V was cut back by 8 bases and J by 5 bases, leaving a gap of 15 bases between them. Participants in the prospective study were enrolled through a virtual design, were aged 18 to 89 years, and lived in 24 United States geographic areas. In the prospective study, participants were assigned to cohorts based on the clinical history participants reported in a screening survey and a study questionnaire. Exposed participants had been in contact with someone with a PCR-confirmed or clinician-diagnosed COVID-19 case within 2 weeks of study entry. In the prospective study, mobile phlebotomists collected whole blood, serum and a nasopharyngeal or oropharyngeal swab from each participant. Over a 2-month period, participants in the prospective study had the option of providing additional blood draws and questionnaires. Blood samples from the prospective study were shipped frozen or at room temperature prior to DNA extraction.

As to this clone: Its antigen remains undetermined. No much larger clonotype is one base removed from it; base qualities were not supplied.

The sequenced sample consisted of PBMCs or T cells enriched from blood (not recorded which). The rearranged chain carries TRBV7-2 and TRBJ2-5, and the D gene may be TRBD2, 5 bases matching. The receptor was isolated from a woman younger than 45 who had been exposed to COVID-19. The sequence in DNA is TGTGCCAGCGGCCGGAGAGGGATTGAGACCCAGTACTTC. It is translated as CASGRRGIETQYF.